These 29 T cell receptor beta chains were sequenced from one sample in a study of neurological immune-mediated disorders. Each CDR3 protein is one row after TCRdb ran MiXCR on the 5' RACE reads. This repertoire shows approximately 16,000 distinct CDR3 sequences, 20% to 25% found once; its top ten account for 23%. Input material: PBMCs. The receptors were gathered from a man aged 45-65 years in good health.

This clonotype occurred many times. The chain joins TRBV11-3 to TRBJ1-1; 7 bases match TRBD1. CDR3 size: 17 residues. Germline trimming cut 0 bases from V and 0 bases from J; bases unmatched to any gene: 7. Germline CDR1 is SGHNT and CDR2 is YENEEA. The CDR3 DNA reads TGTGCCAGCAGCTTAGATCAGGCAGGGGGGATGAACACTGAAGCTTTCTTT. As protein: CASSLDQAGGMNTEAFF.

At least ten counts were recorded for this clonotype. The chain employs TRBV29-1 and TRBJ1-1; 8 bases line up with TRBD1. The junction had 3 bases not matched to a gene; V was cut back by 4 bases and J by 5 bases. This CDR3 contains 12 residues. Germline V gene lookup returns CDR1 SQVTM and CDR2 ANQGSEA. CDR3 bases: TGCAGCGTTGCAGGGGGCTGGACTGAAGCTTTCTTT. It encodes CSVAGGWTEAFF.

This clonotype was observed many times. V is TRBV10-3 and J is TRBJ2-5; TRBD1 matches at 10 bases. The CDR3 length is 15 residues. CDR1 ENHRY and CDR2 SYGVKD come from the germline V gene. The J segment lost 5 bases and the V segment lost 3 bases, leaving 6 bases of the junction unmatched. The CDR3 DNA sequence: TGTGCCATCAGTGAAGACAGGGGGCGCCGGGAGACCCAGTACTTC. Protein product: CAISEDRGRRETQYF.

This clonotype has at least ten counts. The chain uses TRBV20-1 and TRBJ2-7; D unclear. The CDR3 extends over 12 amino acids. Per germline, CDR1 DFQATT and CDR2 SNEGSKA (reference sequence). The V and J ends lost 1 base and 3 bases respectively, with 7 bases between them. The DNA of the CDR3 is TGCAGTGCTAGAGGGTCCAACTACGAGCAGTACTTC. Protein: CSARGSNYEQYF.

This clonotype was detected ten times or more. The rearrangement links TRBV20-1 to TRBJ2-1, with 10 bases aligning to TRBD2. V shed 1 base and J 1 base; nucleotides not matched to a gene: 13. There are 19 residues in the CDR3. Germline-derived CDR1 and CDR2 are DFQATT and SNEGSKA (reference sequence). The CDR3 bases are TGCAGTGCTAGAGCTTTGGTGGTAGCGGGGGGTTCTTCCTACAATGAGCAGTTCTTC. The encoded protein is CSARALVVAGGSSYNEQFF.

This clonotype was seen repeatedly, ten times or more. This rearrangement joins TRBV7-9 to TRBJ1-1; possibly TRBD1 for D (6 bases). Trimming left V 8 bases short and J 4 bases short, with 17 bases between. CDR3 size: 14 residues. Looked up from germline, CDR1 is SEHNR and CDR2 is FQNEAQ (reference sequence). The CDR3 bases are TGTGCCAGCCACCGGGACACATCGAGCACTGAAGCTTTCTTT. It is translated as CASHRDTSSTEAFF. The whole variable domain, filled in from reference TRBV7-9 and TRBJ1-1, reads DTGVSQNPRHKITKRGQNVTFRCDPISEHNRLYWYRQTLGQGPEFLTYFQNEAQLEKSRLLSDRFSAERPKGSFSTLEIQRTEQGDSAMYLCASHRDTSSTEAFFGQGTRLTVV.

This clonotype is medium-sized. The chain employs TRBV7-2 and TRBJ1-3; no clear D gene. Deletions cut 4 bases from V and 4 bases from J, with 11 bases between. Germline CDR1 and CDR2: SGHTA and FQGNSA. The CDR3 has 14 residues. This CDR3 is CASSSPHRGNTIYF. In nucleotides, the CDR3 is TGTGCCAGCAGCTCTCCCCATCGAGGAAACACCATATATTTT.

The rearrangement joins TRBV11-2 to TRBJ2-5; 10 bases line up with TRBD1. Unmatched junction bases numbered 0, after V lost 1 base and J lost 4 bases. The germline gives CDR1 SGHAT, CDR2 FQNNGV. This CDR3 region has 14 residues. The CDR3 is CASSLGTGGETQYF. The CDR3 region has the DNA TGTGCCAGCAGCTTAGGGACAGGGGGAGAGACCCAGTACTTC.

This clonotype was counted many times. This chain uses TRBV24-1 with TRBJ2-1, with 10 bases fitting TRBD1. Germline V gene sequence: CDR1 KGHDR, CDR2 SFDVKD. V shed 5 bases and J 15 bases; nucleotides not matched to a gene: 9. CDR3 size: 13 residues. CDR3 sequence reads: CATSAGQGVGTFF. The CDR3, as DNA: TGTGCCACCAGTGCTGGACAGGGGGTGGGAACGTTCTTC.

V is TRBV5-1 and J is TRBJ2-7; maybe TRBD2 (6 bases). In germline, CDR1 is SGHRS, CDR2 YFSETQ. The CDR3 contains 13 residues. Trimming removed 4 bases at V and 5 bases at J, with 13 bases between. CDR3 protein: CASSVEGVHEQYF. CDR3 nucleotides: TGCGCCAGCAGCGTGGAGGGTGTCCACGAGCAGTACTTC. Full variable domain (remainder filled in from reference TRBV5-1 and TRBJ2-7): KAGVTQTPRYLIKTRGQQVTLSCSPISGHRSVSWYQQTPGQGLQFLFEYFSETQRNKGNFPGRFSGRQFSNSRSEMNVSTLELGDSALYLCASSVEGVHEQYFGPGTRLTVT.

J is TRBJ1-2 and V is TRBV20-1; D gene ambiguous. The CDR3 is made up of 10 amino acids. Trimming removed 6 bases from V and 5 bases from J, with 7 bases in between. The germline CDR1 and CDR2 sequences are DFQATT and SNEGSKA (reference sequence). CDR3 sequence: CSAARYGYTF. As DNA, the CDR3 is TGCAGTGCCGCCCGGTATGGCTACACCTTC.

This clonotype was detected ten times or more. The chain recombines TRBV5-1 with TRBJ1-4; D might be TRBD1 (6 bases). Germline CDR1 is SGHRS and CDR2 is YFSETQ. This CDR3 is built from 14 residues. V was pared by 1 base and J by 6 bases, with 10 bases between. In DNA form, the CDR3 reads TGCGCCAGCAGCTTGCACAGGGAGGATGAAAAACTGTTTTTT. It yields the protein CASSLHREDEKLFF.

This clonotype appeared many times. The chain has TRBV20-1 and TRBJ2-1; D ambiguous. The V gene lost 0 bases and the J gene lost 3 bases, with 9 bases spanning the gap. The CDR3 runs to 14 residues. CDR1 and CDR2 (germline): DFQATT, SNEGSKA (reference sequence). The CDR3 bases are TGCAGTGCTAGAGAAGGCTCAGTCTACAATGAGCAGTTCTTC. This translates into CSAREGSVYNEQFF.

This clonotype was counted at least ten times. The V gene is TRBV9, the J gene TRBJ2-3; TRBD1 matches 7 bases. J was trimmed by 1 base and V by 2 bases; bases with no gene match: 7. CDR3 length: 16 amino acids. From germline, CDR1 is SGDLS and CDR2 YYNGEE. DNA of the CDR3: TGTGCCAGCAGCGTTTTAGGGGGCGCCGGCACAGATACGCAGTATTTT. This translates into CASSVLGGAGTDTQYF.

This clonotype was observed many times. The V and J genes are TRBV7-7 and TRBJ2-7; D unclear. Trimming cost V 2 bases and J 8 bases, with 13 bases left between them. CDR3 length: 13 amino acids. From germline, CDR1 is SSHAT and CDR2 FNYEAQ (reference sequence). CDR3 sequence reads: CASSLTPWSKQYF. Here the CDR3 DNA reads TGTGCCAGCAGCTTAACACCATGGAGTAAGCAGTACTTC.

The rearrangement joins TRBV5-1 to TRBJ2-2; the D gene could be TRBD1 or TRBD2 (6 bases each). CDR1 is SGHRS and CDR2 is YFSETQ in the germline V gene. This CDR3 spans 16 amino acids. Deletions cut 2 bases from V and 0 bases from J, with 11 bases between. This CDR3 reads CASSFKGGTNTGELFF. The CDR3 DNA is TGCGCCAGCAGCTTTAAGGGGGGAACGAACACCGGGGAGCTGTTTTTT.

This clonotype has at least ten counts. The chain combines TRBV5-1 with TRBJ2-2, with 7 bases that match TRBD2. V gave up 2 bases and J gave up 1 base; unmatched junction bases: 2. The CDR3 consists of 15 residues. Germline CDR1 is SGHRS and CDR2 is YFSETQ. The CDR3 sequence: CASSFSSGNTGELFF. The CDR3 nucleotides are TGCGCCAGCAGCTTTTCTAGCGGGAACACCGGGGAGCTGTTTTTT.

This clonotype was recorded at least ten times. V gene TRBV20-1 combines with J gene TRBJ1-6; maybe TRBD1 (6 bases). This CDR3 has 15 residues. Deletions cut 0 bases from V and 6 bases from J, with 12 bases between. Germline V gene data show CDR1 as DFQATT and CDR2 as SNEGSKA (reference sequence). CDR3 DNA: TGCAGTGCTAGAGAAACAGGGAGTGTTAATTCACCCCTCCACTTT. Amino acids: CSARETGSVNSPLHF.

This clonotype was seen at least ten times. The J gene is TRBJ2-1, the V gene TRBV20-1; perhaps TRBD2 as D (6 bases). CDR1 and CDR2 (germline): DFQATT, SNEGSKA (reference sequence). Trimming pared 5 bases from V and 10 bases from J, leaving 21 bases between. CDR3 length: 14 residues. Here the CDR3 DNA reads TGCAGTGCTTCAGATACCGGGACTTCGGAAGAGCAGTTCTTC. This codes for CSASDTGTSEEQFF.

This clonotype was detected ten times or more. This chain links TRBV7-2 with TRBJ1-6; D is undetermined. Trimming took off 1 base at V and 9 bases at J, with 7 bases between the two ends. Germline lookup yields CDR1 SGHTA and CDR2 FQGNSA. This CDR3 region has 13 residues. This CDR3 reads CASSLEGGSPLHF. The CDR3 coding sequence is TGTGCCAGCAGCTTAGAGGGCGGTTCACCCCTCCACTTT. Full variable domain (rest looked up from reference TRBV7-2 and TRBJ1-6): GAGVSQSPSNKVTEKGKDVELRCDPISGHTALYWYRQSLGQGLEFLIYFQGNSAPDKSGLPSDRFSAERTGGSVSTLTIQRTQQEDSAVYLCASSLEGGSPLHFGNGTRLTVT.

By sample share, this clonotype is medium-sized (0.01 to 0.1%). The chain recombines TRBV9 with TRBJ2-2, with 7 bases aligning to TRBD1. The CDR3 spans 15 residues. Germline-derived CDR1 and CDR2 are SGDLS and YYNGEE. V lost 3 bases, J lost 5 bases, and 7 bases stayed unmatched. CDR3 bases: TGTGCCAGCAGCGGCAGCAAGGGACAGACCGGGGAGCTGTTTTTT. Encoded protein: CASSGSKGQTGELFF.

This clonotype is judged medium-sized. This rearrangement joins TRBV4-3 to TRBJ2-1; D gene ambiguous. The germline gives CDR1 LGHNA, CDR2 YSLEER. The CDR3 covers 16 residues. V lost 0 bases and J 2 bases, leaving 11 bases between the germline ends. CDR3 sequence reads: CASSQDIGRTYNEQFF. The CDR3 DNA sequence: TGCGCCAGCAGCCAAGATATTGGCAGAACCTACAATGAGCAGTTCTTC.

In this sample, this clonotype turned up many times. The CDR3 nucleotides are TGTGCCAGCAGCCCCCAGACAGGGTATCTCTCCTACAATGAGCAGTTCTTC. This codes for CASSPQTGYLSYNEQFF. This chain links TRBV7-9 with TRBJ2-1; 7 nucleotides match TRBD1. This CDR3 contains 17 residues. J was trimmed by 0 bases and V by 5 bases; bases with no gene match: 10. Germline assignment: CDR1 SEHNR and CDR2 FQNEAQ (reference sequence).

CDR3 coding DNA: TGTGCCAGCAGCTTACTTCGCCGCTCTGGCGGGAGTGCAGATACGCAGTATTTT. Its protein product is CASSLLRRSGGSADTQYF. V and J are TRBV11-2 and TRBJ2-3, with 7 bases lining up with TRBD2. The CDR3 runs to 18 residues. Germline-derived CDR1 and CDR2 are SGHAT and FQNNGV. Trimming took 2 bases from V and 4 from J; bases not matched to a gene: 15. The entire variable domain, with the rest obtained from reference TRBV11-2 and TRBJ2-3, is as follows: EAGVAQSPRYKIIEKRQSVAFWCNPISGHATLYWYQQILGQGPKLLIQFQNNGVVDDSQLPKDRFSAERLKGVDSTLKIQPAKLEDSAVYLCASSLLRRSGGSADTQYFGPGTRLTVL.

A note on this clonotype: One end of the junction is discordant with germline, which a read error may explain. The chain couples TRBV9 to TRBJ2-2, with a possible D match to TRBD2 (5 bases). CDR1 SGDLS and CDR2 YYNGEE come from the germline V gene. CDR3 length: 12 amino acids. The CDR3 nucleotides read TGTGCCAGCGGGCAGGAGACCGGGGAGATGTTTTTT. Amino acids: CASGQETGEMFF.

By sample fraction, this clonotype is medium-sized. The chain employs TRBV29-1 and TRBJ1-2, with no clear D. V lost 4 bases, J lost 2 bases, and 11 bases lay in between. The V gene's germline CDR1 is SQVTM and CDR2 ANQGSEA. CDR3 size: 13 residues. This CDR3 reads CSVGSGRNYGYTF. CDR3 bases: TGCAGCGTTGGTTCAGGTCGGAACTATGGCTACACCTTC.

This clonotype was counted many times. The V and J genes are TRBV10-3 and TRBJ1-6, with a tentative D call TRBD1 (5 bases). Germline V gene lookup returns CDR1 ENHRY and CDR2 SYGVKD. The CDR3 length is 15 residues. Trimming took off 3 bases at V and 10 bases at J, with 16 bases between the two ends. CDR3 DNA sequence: TGTGCCATCAGTGATCAAGCCGGGACGCGGTCACCCCTCCACTTT. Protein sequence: CAISDQAGTRSPLHF.

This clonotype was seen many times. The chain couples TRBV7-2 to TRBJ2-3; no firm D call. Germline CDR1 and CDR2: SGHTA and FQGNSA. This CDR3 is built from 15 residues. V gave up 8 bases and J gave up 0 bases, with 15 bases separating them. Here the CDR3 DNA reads TGTGCCAGCGGGCGGACGACTTCTAGCACAGATACGCAGTATTTT. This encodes CASGRTTSSTDTQYF.

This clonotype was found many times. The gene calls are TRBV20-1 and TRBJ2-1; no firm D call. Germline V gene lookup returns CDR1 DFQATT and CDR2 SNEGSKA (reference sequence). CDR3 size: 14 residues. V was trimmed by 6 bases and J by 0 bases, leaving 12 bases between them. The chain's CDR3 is CSAPIESSYNEQFF. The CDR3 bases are TGCAGTGCACCAATCGAAAGCTCCTACAATGAGCAGTTCTTC.